The rows below give T cell receptor beta chains drawn from one sample of a study of blood T cell repertoires in COVID-19. Only in-frame clones appear in the TCRdb table, and some are missing; sequencing was by immunoSEQ multiplex PCR. This repertoire shows about 160,000 clones, approximately 84% found once; its top ten account for about a fifth. Sample: peripheral blood. These receptors came from a woman of 80 years or more with acute or convalescent COVID-19. The CDR3 runs from the conserved cysteine through the conserved F or W. The D gene is left open where the match is weak. The size entry is marked missing in some rows and otherwise reads once, few, many or a size class.

>TRBJ1-2|TRBD1|TRBV27|-
TGTGCCAGCAGTTTGGGACAGGGGACTTATGGCTACACCTTC
CASSLGQGTYGYTF
>TRBJ1-6|TRBD1|TRBV15|-
TGTGCCACCAGCAGTTTCGGACAGGGGATTTCACCCCTCCACTTT
CATSSFGQGISPLHF
>TRBJ1-5|-|TRBV2|once
TGTGCCAGCAGTGAAGCCAGTCAACGTCAGCCCCAGCATTTT
CASSEASQRQPQHF
>TRBJ1-5|-|TRBV30|-
TGTGCCTGGAGTGTCTTAGAGGATCAGCCCCAGCATTTT
CAWSVLEDQPQHF
>TRBJ1-1|-|TRBV18|once
TGTGCCAGCTCACCAACGGCAGGGGAAGCTTTCTTT
CASSPTAGEAFF
>TRBJ2-7|-|TRBV2|-
TGTGCCAGCAGTGCCAACTACGAGCAGTACTTC
CASSANYEQYF
>TRBJ2-2|-|TRBV20-1|-
TGCAGTGCTAGTGACAGTCGAGGGGGGGAGCTGTTTTTT
CSASDSRGGELFF
>TRBJ2-7|TRBD1|TRBV2|-
TGTGCCAGCGGTTTGGGACAGGGGGTCTACGAGCAGTACTTC
CASGLGQGVYEQYF
>TRBJ2-2|-|TRBV7-9|-
TGTGCCAGCAGCCCGAGAACTAGTTTCGGGGAGCTGTTTTTT
CASSPRTSFGELFF
>TRBJ2-1|-|TRBV6-5|-
TGTGCCAGCAGTTACTTTGCGGGTGAATTCAACAATGAGCAGTTCTTC
CASSYFAGEFNNEQFF